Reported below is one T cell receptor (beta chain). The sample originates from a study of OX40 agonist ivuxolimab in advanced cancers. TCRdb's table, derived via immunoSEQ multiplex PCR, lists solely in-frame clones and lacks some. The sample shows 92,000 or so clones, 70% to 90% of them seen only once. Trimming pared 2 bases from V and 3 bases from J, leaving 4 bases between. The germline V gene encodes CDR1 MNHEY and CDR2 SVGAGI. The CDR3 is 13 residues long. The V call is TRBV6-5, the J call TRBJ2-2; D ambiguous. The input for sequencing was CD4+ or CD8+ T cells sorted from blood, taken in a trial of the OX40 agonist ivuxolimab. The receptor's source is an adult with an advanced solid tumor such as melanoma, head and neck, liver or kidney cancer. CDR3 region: CASSYIHTGELFF. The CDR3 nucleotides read TGTGCCAGCAGTTACATTCACACCGGGGAGCTGTTTTTT.